These 27 T cell receptor beta chains were all obtained from the same sample, sequenced in a study of OX40 agonist ivuxolimab in advanced cancers. Method: immunoSEQ multiplex PCR; TCRdb's copy keeps in-frame clones and lacks some. The sample shows fewer than 75,000 clones, 88% of them seen only once. This specimen consisted of CD4+ or CD8+ T cells sorted from blood, obtained in a trial of the OX40 agonist ivuxolimab. These TCRs come from an adult with an advanced solid tumor such as melanoma, head and neck, liver or kidney cancer.

V is TRBV7-9 and J is TRBJ1-1; weak D call: TRBD1 (5 bases). This CDR3 is built from 17 residues. CDR1 is SEHNR, CDR2 FQNEAQ, per germline (reference sequence). Trimming cost V 1 base and J 3 bases, with 18 bases left between them. CDR3 protein: CASSLDGPGGGDTEAFF. DNA for the CDR3: TGTGCCAGCAGCTTAGATGGGCCAGGTGGAGGGGACACTGAAGCTTTCTTT.

CDR3 region: CASSRNLVGNEQFF. The CDR3 DNA reads as TGTGCCAGTAGTCGGAACCTCGTGGGGAATGAGCAGTTCTTC. The V and J genes are TRBV19 and TRBJ2-1, with D hard to call. The CDR3 runs 14 residues. Germline values: CDR1 LNHDA, CDR2 SQIVND (reference sequence). V was cut by 5 bases and J by 7 bases, with 15 bases left in between.

The V gene is TRBV6-5, the J gene TRBJ2-1, with D possibly being TRBD2 (5 bases). Germline V gene lookup returns CDR1 MNHEY and CDR2 SVGAGI. V was cut by 5 bases and J by 6 bases, with 14 bases left in between. This CDR3 has 14 residues. The CDR3 nucleotides are TGTGCCAGCAGTCCAAAACTAGTGTCCAATGAGCAGTTCTTC. Amino acid sequence: CASSPKLVSNEQFF.

This sequence joins TRBV6-5 and TRBJ1-1, with TRBD1 matching 7 bases. Germline CDR1 and CDR2: MNHEY and SVGAGI. The CDR3 contains 14 residues. V shed 6 bases, J shed 0 bases, and the junction held 4 bases outside the gene matches. The CDR3 nucleotides read TGTGCCAGCAGCCTTGACAGGGTGAACACTGAAGCTTTCTTT. Protein: CASSLDRVNTEAFF.

The DNA of the CDR3 is TGTGCCAGTTATGGTGACCGCGCCGGGGAGCTGTTTTTT. This codes for CASYGDRAGELFF. The chain joins TRBV19 to TRBJ2-2; D not resolved. The V end lost 8 bases, the J end lost 6 bases, and 13 bases lay between the germline ends. The CDR3 has 13 residues. CDR1 and CDR2 from the germline V gene are LNHDA and SQIVND (reference sequence).

The genes are TRBV11-3 and TRBJ2-3; TRBD2 matches at 7 bases. With V trimmed by 1 base and J by 0 bases, 1 base remained unmatched. Germline assignment: CDR1 SGHNT and CDR2 YENEEA. The length of the CDR3 is 15 residues. CDR3 region: CASSLAGGSTDTQYF. The DNA for the CDR3 is TGTGCCAGCAGCTTAGCGGGAGGCAGCACAGATACGCAGTATTTT.

The table lists this clone with a few counts. V usage is TRBV28 and J usage is TRBJ1-2; 7 bases fit TRBD1. CDR1 is MDHEN and CDR2 is SYDVKM in the germline V gene. The ends lost 6 bases at V and 11 bases at J; junction bases unmatched: 6. The CDR3 extends over 11 amino acids. The CDR3 reads CASSQQGRYTF. DNA of the CDR3: TGTGCCAGCAGCCAACAGGGGAGATACACCTTC.

This chain joins TRBV27 and TRBJ2-7, with D uncertain. CDR3 size: 16 residues. The germline V and J ends were trimmed by 6 bases and 0 bases, with 18 bases remaining between them. CDR1 is MNHEY and CDR2 is SMNVEV in the germline V gene (reference sequence). The CDR3 region has the DNA TGTGCCAGCAGGGGCCGAGCAGGCCCCCACTCCTACGAGCAGTACTTC. The encoded protein is CASRGRAGPHSYEQYF.

The chain carries TRBV7-9 and TRBJ2-1; D could derive from TRBD1 or TRBD2 (6 bases each). Germline V gene lookup returns CDR1 SEHNR and CDR2 FQNEAQ (reference sequence). V gave up 7 bases and J gave up 0 bases, with 7 bases separating them. This CDR3 is 13 amino acids long. As DNA, the CDR3 is TGTGCCAGCAAGGGGGGCTCCTACAATGAGCAGTTCTTC. Its protein product is CASKGGSYNEQFF.

J is TRBJ1-2 and V is TRBV6-6, with TRBD1 matching over 7 bases. The CDR3 has 14 amino acids. V gave up 5 bases and J gave up 2 bases; unmatched junction bases: 5. Germline V CDR1 and CDR2: MNHNY, SVGAGI (reference sequence). The CDR3 loop is CASSRDRRNYGYTF. DNA of the CDR3: TGTGCCAGCAGTCGGGACAGACGGAACTATGGCTACACCTTC.

The chain uses TRBV19 and TRBJ1-5; D gene ambiguous. The CDR3 contains 13 residues. V lost 8 bases to trimming and J lost 7 bases, with 15 bases between them. Germline V CDR1 and CDR2: LNHDA, SQIVND (reference sequence). The CDR3 is CASAVGEGQPQHF. The CDR3 DNA reads as TGTGCCAGTGCCGTTGGTGAGGGACAGCCCCAGCATTTT.

The chain has TRBV28 and TRBJ2-1; 13 bases are shared with TRBD2. Losses at the gene ends were 5 bases for V and 0 bases for J; bases not matched to a gene: 10. CDR1 is MDHEN and CDR2 is SYDVKM in the germline V gene. CDR3 length: 19 amino acids. The CDR3 loop reads CASSPGTSGTSSSYNEQFF. The CDR3 DNA reads TGTGCCAGCAGTCCCGGGACTAGCGGGACGTCGAGCTCCTACAATGAGCAGTTCTTC. Filled out from reference TRBV28 and TRBJ2-1, the complete variable domain reads DVKVTQSSRYLVKRTGEKVFLECVQDMDHENMFWYRQDPGLGLRLIYFSYDVKMKEKGDIPEGYSVSREKKERFSLILESASTNQTSMYLCASSPGTSGTSSSYNEQFFGPGTRLTVL.

CDR3 sequence reads: CASSVGQGGDTEAFF. As DNA, the CDR3 is TGTGCCAGCAGCGTAGGACAGGGCGGGGACACTGAAGCTTTCTTT. This chain links TRBV9 with TRBJ1-1, with 7 bases lining up with TRBD1. The CDR3 covers 15 residues. The ends lost 0 bases at V and 3 bases at J; junction bases unmatched: 5. The V gene's germline CDR1 is SGDLS and CDR2 YYNGEE.

This clone was counted a single time. The chain recombines TRBV5-1 with TRBJ2-1, with 11 nucleotides matching TRBD2. This CDR3 contains 14 residues. V lost 4 bases to trimming and J lost 8 bases; unmatched junction nucleotides: 5. Germline V lookup: CDR1 SGHRS, CDR2 YFSETQ. The CDR3 sequence is CASSPGTSGHEQFF. CDR3 nucleotide sequence: TGCGCCAGCAGCCCTGGGACTAGCGGACATGAGCAGTTCTTC.

V and J are TRBV6-1 and TRBJ2-3, with a tentative D call TRBD2 (5 bases). Trimming took 7 bases from V and 6 from J, leaving 17 bases between them. The germline gives CDR1 MNHNS, CDR2 SASEGT. The CDR3 contains 14 residues. The CDR3 spells CASKAAHGGDTQYF. The CDR3 nucleotides read TGTGCCAGCAAGGCGGCCCACGGCGGGGATACGCAGTATTTT.

The genes are TRBV9 and TRBJ2-1; 9 bases fit TRBD2. Germline values: CDR1 SGDLS, CDR2 YYNGEE. V trimming: 3 bases; J trimming: 8 bases; junction bases outside the gene matches: 9. The CDR3 has 15 residues. The CDR3 DNA is TGTGCCAGCAGCGAGGGGACTAGCATGTTCGATGAGCAGTTCTTC. Its protein is CASSEGTSMFDEQFF.

The chain employs TRBV27 and TRBJ1-1; TRBD1 matches 7 bases. CDR3 length equals 15 residues. The trim removed 4 bases at V and 0 bases at J, leaving 5 bases unmatched. CDR1 and CDR2 from the germline V gene are MNHEY and SMNVEV (reference sequence). CDR3 residues: CASSWQGGLNTEAFF. The CDR3 DNA is TGTGCCAGCAGTTGGCAGGGGGGATTGAACACTGAAGCTTTCTTT.

As regards this clone: Within the sample, other DNA sequences also encode this same CDR3. The chain uses TRBV10-3 and TRBJ2-3, with D tentatively TRBD1 (6 bases). Deletions cut 6 bases from V and 0 bases from J, with 10 bases between. CDR3 size: 14 residues. The germline V gene has CDR1 ENHRY and CDR2 SYGVKD. This CDR3 reads CAIRGQGSTDTQYF. For the CDR3, the DNA is TGTGCCATCAGGGGTCAGGGGAGCACAGATACGCAGTATTTT.

This clone was found once. CDR3 loop: CASSYSIHSNWDTQYF. The CDR3, as DNA: TGTGCCAGCAGTTACTCGATACACTCCAATTGGGATACGCAGTATTTT. The chain combines TRBV6-5 with TRBJ2-3, with no clear D. V was cut by 0 bases and J by 6 bases, with 16 bases left in between. Per germline, CDR1 MNHEY and CDR2 SVGAGI. This CDR3 spans 16 amino acids.

The chain employs TRBV27 and TRBJ2-1; 8 nucleotides match TRBD2. Germline CDR1 is MNHEY and CDR2 is SMNVEV (reference sequence). J lost 6 bases, V lost 4 bases, and 5 bases had no gene match. The CDR3 contains 14 residues. The CDR3 sequence is CASSSGLAGNEQFF. CDR3 DNA: TGTGCCAGCAGTTCGGGGCTAGCGGGCAATGAGCAGTTCTTC.

With respect to this clone: One end of the junction does not line up with germline, which may come from a read error. The sample has other DNA sequences that encode this CDR3 too. The V gene is TRBV4-2, the J gene TRBJ2-2; 13 nucleotides agree with TRBD2. This CDR3 spans 17 amino acids. Germline CDR1 is LGHNA and CDR2 is YNFKEQ. The CDR3 loop reads CASSQGGLAGRTGELFF. The CDR3 DNA sequence: TGTGCCAGCAGCCAAGGGGGACTAGCGGGACGCACCGGGGAGCTATTTTTT.

CDR3 in amino acids: CASTSEGGNQPQHF. For the CDR3, the DNA is TGTGCCAGCACATCGGAGGGCGGCAATCAGCCCCAGCATTTT. This chain uses TRBV28 with TRBJ1-5, with D unclear. Trimming stripped 7 bases from V and 2 bases from J, with 12 bases between. The CDR3 is made up of 14 amino acids. The germline CDR1 and CDR2 sequences are MDHEN and SYDVKM.

V and J are TRBV18 and TRBJ2-7, with D hard to call. V was trimmed by 4 bases and J by 0 bases, leaving 10 bases between them. The CDR3 sequence is 14 residues long. Germline-derived CDR1 and CDR2 are KGHSH and LQKENI. The CDR3 nucleotides are TGTGCCAGCTCACTTACCCCCAGCTCCTACGAGCAGTACTTC. Amino acid sequence: CASSLTPSSYEQYF.

The chain recombines TRBV18 with TRBJ2-7, with D unclear. Germline CDR1 and CDR2: KGHSH and LQKENI. This CDR3 comprises 14 residues. Trimming took off 6 bases at V and 2 bases at J, with 14 bases between the two ends. The CDR3 sequence is CASSLGNRAYEQYF. The CDR3 region has the DNA TGTGCCAGCTCCCTCGGAAACAGAGCCTACGAGCAGTACTTC. Together with reference TRBV18 and TRBJ2-7, the CDR3 gives the full variable domain: NAGVMQNPRHLVRRRGQEARLRCSPMKGHSHVYWYRQLPEEGLKFMVYLQKENIIDESGMPKERFSAEFPKEGPSILRIQQVVRGDSAAYFCASSLGNRAYEQYFGPGTRLTVT.

The CDR3 region has the DNA TGTGCCAGCAGTGAAAACGTGGCGGGAGGTCGTTACGAGCAGTACTTC. Protein product: CASSENVAGGRYEQYF. V and J are TRBV25-1 and TRBJ2-7; 8 bases agree with TRBD2. The CDR3 length is 16 residues. With V trimmed by 2 bases and J by 4 bases, 10 bases remained unmatched. Germline V lookup: CDR1 MGHDK, CDR2 SYGVNS.

The V call is TRBV5-6, the J call TRBJ2-7, with D possibly matching TRBD2 (7 bases). The ends were cut back, 0 bases at V and 4 bases at J, with 11 bases in the middle. The V gene's germline CDR1 is SGHDT and CDR2 YYEEEE. The CDR3 has 14 amino acids. In nucleotides, the CDR3 is TGTGCCAGCAGCTTGGCGGGGGGCTGGTACGAGCAGTACTTC. Its protein is CASSLAGGWYEQYF.

CDR3 sequence reads: CASTRRGVFNEQFF. In nucleotides, the CDR3 is TGTGCCAGCACCCGCCGGGGGGTTTTCAATGAGCAGTTCTTC. The chain links TRBV6-5 to TRBJ2-1; 7 bases agree with TRBD2. CDR3 size: 14 residues. The V segment lost 7 bases and the J segment 6 bases; nucleotides outside the gene matches: 9. The germline V gene encodes CDR1 MNHEY and CDR2 SVGAGI.